This is a list of T cell receptor beta chains from one sample in a study of blood T cell repertoires in COVID-19. Generated by immunoSEQ multiplex PCR, the TCRdb table keeps only in-frame clones and is missing some. This sample has about 70,000 clones; about 68% occur once, and the top ten carry 35%. The sample taken for sequencing was peripheral blood. The receptors originated from a woman aged 70-85 years with acute or convalescent COVID-19. Both conserved end residues are part of each CDR3. The D gene is left open where the match is weak. Clone size, where shown, is once, few, many, or a class for clones that have expanded.

D gene	V gene	J gene	clone size	CDR3 DNA	CDR3 protein
-	TRBV11-2	TRBJ1-1	-	TGTGCCAGCAGCTTAGTGGGGGGAATAAACACTGAAGCTTTCTTT	CASSLVGGINTEAFF
TRBD1	TRBV5-6	TRBJ2-1	once	TGTGCCAGCAGCCCGGACAGGGGGAATTTAGCCTACAATGAGCAGTTCTTC	CASSPDRGNLAYNEQFF
TRBD1	TRBV2	TRBJ1-2	once	TGTGCCAGCACCCCAAGGGGGGCGACAGGGTTTCGGGAGGGCTACACCTTC	CASTPRGATGFREGYTF
-	TRBV5-4	TRBJ2-2	-	TGTGCCAGCAGCCCCCAAGCAGGGTTAGGAACCGGGGAGCTGTTTTTT	CASSPQAGLGTGELFF
-	TRBV2	TRBJ1-3	-	TGTGCCAGCAGTGGTCCTGACAACTCTGGAAACACCATATATTTT	CASSGPDNSGNTIYF
-	TRBV19	TRBJ2-5	-	TGTGCCAGTAGTATAGGGGCAGGGGGGATACAAGAGACCCAGTACTTC	CASSIGAGGIQETQYF
-	TRBV6-6	TRBJ2-2	-	TGTGCCAGCAGTCGCGCAGTGAACACCGGGGAGCTGTTTTTT	CASSRAVNTGELFF
-	TRBV10-3	TRBJ1-1	-	TGTGCCATCACTGAGGCACTAACCACTGAAGCTTTCTTT	CAITEALTTEAFF
-	TRBV19	TRBJ1-4	few	TGTGCCAGTAGCCAGGGGTCGGATCCAACTAATGAAAAACTGTTTTTT	CASSQGSDPTNEKLFF
-	TRBV27	TRBJ2-3	-	TGTGCCAGCAGAGGAGAGAGCACAGATACGCAGTATTTT	CASRGESTDTQYF
TRBD2	TRBV27	TRBJ2-7	few	TGTGCCAGCAGTCCCGGACTAGAACTAAGGTCCTACGAGCAGTACTTC	CASSPGLELRSYEQYF
-	TRBV4-1	TRBJ2-3	few	TGCGCCAGCAGCCAAGACGGATCAACAAGGGCGGGGACGCAGTATTTT	CASSQDGSTRAGTQYF
-	TRBV3-1/TRBV3-2	TRBJ1-3	few	TGTGCCAGCAGCCGAACTCCGGGAAACTCTGGAAACACCATATATTTT	CASSRTPGNSGNTIYF
-	TRBV5-6	TRBJ1-1	-	TGTGCCAGCAGCTCCCCCTTACAGGAGACGAACACTGAAGCTTTCTTT	CASSSPLQETNTEAFF
TRBD1	TRBV19	TRBJ2-1	many	TGTGCCAGTAATGCCGGGACAGGGTCCTACAATGAGCAGTTCTTC	CASNAGTGSYNEQFF